This TCR beta chain originates from a study of response to subunit inactivated influenza vaccine. A single record per CDR3 protein comes from TCRdb applying MiXCR to the RT-PCR reads. The table includes around 520,000 distinct CDR3 sequences, 12% detected once. This CDR3 has 11 amino acids. CDR1 MDHEN and CDR2 SYDVKM come from the germline V gene. This clonotype was observed once. At one end, the junction sequence differs from germline, possibly due to a read error. The genes are TRBV28 and TRBJ2-3; D unclear. The specimen was PBMCs from blood, collected on the day of vaccination. The TCR sequence derives from a man aged 45-65 years who received an inactivated influenza vaccine. In nucleotides, the CDR3 is TGTGCCAGCAATTTAAGGGATACGCAGTATTTT. Translated, it gives CASNLRDTQYF.